These 25 T cell receptor beta chains were all obtained from the same sample, sequenced in a study of blood T cell repertoires in COVID-19 (dated by TCRdb to the early 2020s). Library preparation employed the immunoSEQ multiplex PCR assay. In its TCRdb copy, this immuneACCESS table keeps in-frame sequences only and misses some clones. Where compared with another copy, unresolved V genes explain less than half of these, and the others have no known cause. The sample table holds 40,000 to 60,000 clones, of which roughly 90% were seen once. The top ten constitute around 3.7% of the sample. Sequenced: peripheral blood. The receptors here all came from a human donor in a cohort sampled during active COVID-19.

The rearrangement joins TRBV19 to TRBJ2-6; 8 bases align to TRBD2. Germline CDR1 LNHDA, CDR2 SQIVND (reference sequence). This CDR3 is built from 18 residues. The V and J ends lost 4 bases and 0 bases, in that order; junction bases with no gene match: 8. The CDR3 nucleotides read TGTGCCAGTAGTAGGAGCGGGGGTAGGGGCTCTGGGGCCAACGTCCTGACTTTC. Its translation is CASSRSGGRGSGANVLTF.

In DNA, the CDR3 is TGTGCCAGCAGTTACTCGGGACAGGGGGACTATGGCTACACCTTC. Translated, it gives CASSYSGQGDYGYTF. The chain joins TRBV6-6 to TRBJ1-2; 11 bases agree with TRBD1. J gave up 3 bases and V 0 bases, and 0 bases lay outside the gene matches. Per germline, CDR1 MNHNY and CDR2 SVGAGI (reference sequence). This CDR3 is 15 amino acids long.

The CDR3 loop reads CASRDGPRGPQHF. For the CDR3, the DNA is TGTGCCAGCAGGGATGGTCCGCGAGGGCCCCAGCATTTT. The chain carries TRBV3-1 (or the pseudogene TRBV3-2) and TRBJ1-5, with D hard to call. The CDR3 consists of 13 residues. CDR1 is LGHDT and CDR2 is YNNKEL in the germline V gene (reference sequence). V was trimmed by 6 bases and J by 9 bases, leaving 15 bases between them.

The rearrangement uses TRBV13 and TRBJ2-3; TRBD1 is a possible D gene (5 bases). V lost 5 bases, J lost 8 bases, and 14 bases lay in between. Germline assignment: CDR1 PRHDT and CDR2 FYEKMQ (reference sequence). CDR3 length: 13 amino acids. The CDR3 region is CASSQGVAPTQYF. CDR3 bases: TGTGCCAGCAGCCAAGGGGTTGCCCCTACGCAGTATTTT.

In nucleotides, the CDR3 is TGTGCCAGTAGAAGGGTCGGAACAGCGGGCACAGATACGCAGTATTTT. Residues: CASRRVGTAGTDTQYF. The rearrangement joins TRBV19 to TRBJ2-3; D is perhaps TRBD2 (5 bases). The V and J ends lost 6 bases and 1 base respectively, with 17 bases between them. Germline V gene sequence: CDR1 LNHDA, CDR2 SQIVND (reference sequence). CDR3 length equals 16 residues.

The V call is TRBV7-8, the J call TRBJ1-6; 9 bases agree with TRBD1. The V gene end was trimmed by 2 bases and the J gene end by 7 bases; junction bases not matched to a gene: 9. Germline-derived CDR1 and CDR2 are SGHVS and FQNEAQ. The CDR3 has 17 residues. CDR3 sequence: CASSLSPPGQGNSPLHF. The CDR3 DNA sequence: TGTGCCAGCAGCTTATCGCCCCCCGGACAGGGGAATTCACCCCTCCACTTT.

CDR3 residues: CASSQGWRGQYEQYF. The CDR3 DNA reads as TGTGCCAGCAGCCAAGGTTGGCGGGGCCAATACGAGCAGTACTTC. This chain joins TRBV3-1 (or the pseudogene TRBV3-2) and TRBJ2-7; D might be TRBD2 (6 bases). The CDR3 contains 15 residues. CDR1 LGHDT and CDR2 YNNKEL come from the germline V gene (reference sequence). Trimming removed 1 base at V and 4 bases at J, with 14 bases between.

The chain recombines TRBV29-1 with TRBJ1-4; D gene ambiguous. CDR1 SQVTM and CDR2 ANQGSEA come from the germline V gene. The CDR3 has 14 amino acids. V was trimmed by 3 bases and J by 0 bases, leaving 8 bases between them. DNA for the CDR3: TGCAGCGTTGAGGGCCCAGCAACTAATGAAAAACTGTTTTTT. It codes for CSVEGPATNEKLFF.

This clone occurred a few times. This chain joins TRBV5-6 and TRBJ1-2, with 9 bases lining up with TRBD1. CDR1 is SGHDT and CDR2 is YYEEEE in the germline V gene. The CDR3 contains 15 residues. With 3 bases clipped from V and 8 bases from J, the junction kept 11 bases outside the gene matches. CDR3 coding DNA: TGTGCCAGCAGCTCGAGGGACAGGGAGGTTCGAGGCTACACCTTC. This translates into CASSSRDREVRGYTF.

This clone has only one observation. The rearrangement joins TRBV10-2 to TRBJ2-5; no definite D call. Germline V gene sequence: CDR1 WSHSY, CDR2 SAAADI. This CDR3 region has 13 residues. V shed 4 bases and J shed 0 bases, with 6 bases lying between them. The CDR3 nucleotides are TGCGCCAGCAGTGGTTCTTACCAAGAGACCCAGTACTTC. It codes for CASSGSYQETQYF.

V is TRBV6-4 and J is TRBJ2-1; 9 positions agree with TRBD2. Trimming at V came to 3 bases and at J to 3 bases, leaving 3 bases not matched to a gene. Germline CDR1 and CDR2: MRHNA and SNTAGT. The CDR3 is 15 amino acids. DNA for the CDR3: TGTGCCAGCAGTGAGCGGGAGGGCGACTACAATGAGCAGTTCTTC. Translated, it gives CASSEREGDYNEQFF.

Here the CDR3 DNA reads TGTGCCAGCAGTTCGACTGACCAGACGAGAGCTTTCTTT. Protein: CASSSTDQTRAFF. The chain links TRBV27 to TRBJ1-1, with unresolved D. Germline V gene data show CDR1 as MNHEY and CDR2 as SMNVEV (reference sequence). The germline V and J ends were trimmed by 4 bases and 10 bases, with 16 bases remaining between them. The CDR3 runs 13 residues.

This clone was counted a single time. The V call is TRBV28, the J call TRBJ2-3, with D uncertain. The V and J ends lost 10 bases and 0 bases respectively, with 14 bases between them. The CDR3 runs to 14 residues. Germline V gene data show CDR1 as MDHEN and CDR2 as SYDVKM. The CDR3 DNA follows: TGTGCCACCCGAGGCCGTCTTAGCACAGATACGCAGTATTTT. Translation: CATRGRLSTDTQYF.

The V and J genes are TRBV3-1 (or the pseudogene TRBV3-2) and TRBJ1-1; TRBD1 is a possible D gene (5 bases). Germline V lookup: CDR1 LGHDT, CDR2 YNNKEL (reference sequence). The CDR3 contains 17 residues. Trimming removed 1 base at V and 0 bases at J, with 15 bases between. CDR3 in amino acids: CASSQGHSQAVNTEAFF. The CDR3 coding sequence is TGTGCCAGCAGCCAAGGACACTCACAGGCGGTGAACACTGAAGCTTTCTTT.

The V and J genes are TRBV7-9 and TRBJ1-1; a possible D gene is TRBD1 (5 bases). Trimming left V 2 bases short and J 5 bases short, with 18 bases between. The CDR3 is made up of 16 amino acids. Germline values: CDR1 SEHNR, CDR2 FQNEAQ (reference sequence). CDR3 sequence (DNA): TGTGCCAGCAGCTTAAGTCTGGCTGGGGGGAGGACTGAAGCTTTCTTT. Its protein product is CASSLSLAGGRTEAFF.

The chain recombines TRBV18 with TRBJ1-2; possible D gene TRBD1, 5 bases. Germline V gene sequence: CDR1 KGHSH, CDR2 LQKENI. The CDR3 is 16 amino acids. Deletions cut 2 bases from V and 5 bases from J, with 18 bases between. CDR3 coding DNA: TGTGCCAGCTCACCAGAAGGGCAGGGTGAGGTTTATGGCTACACCTTC. Protein product: CASSPEGQGEVYGYTF.

The chain links TRBV10-1 to TRBJ2-3, with 8 bases identical to TRBD1. V shed 5 bases and J 1 base; nucleotides not matched to a gene: 5. There are 15 residues in the CDR3. Germline lookup yields CDR1 WNHNN and CDR2 SYGVQD (reference sequence). The CDR3 here is CASSPDRAGTDTQYF. CDR3 nucleotides: TGCGCCAGCAGTCCGGACAGGGCCGGCACAGATACGCAGTATTTT.

J is TRBJ2-5 and V is TRBV6-1; D perhaps matches TRBD2 (6 bases). The CDR3 extends over 16 amino acids. Germline assignment: CDR1 MNHNS and CDR2 SASEGT. V lost 2 bases and J 5 bases, leaving 18 bases between the germline ends. The CDR3 here is CASSEIPGLNSETQYF. Here the CDR3 DNA reads TGTGCCAGCAGTGAAATTCCCGGACTAAATTCGGAGACCCAGTACTTC.

V gene TRBV7-3 combines with J gene TRBJ2-6; 9 nucleotides match TRBD2. Trimming took 4 bases from V and 4 from J; bases not matched to a gene: 8. The CDR3 is made up of 17 amino acids. CDR1 SGHTA and CDR2 FQGTGA come from the germline V gene. The CDR3 coding sequence is TGTGCCAGCAGCTCCCTCGCGGGAGGGGGAGGGGCCAACGTCCTGACTTTC. Translating gives CASSSLAGGGGANVLTF. The variable domain in full, with the rest retrieved from reference TRBV7-3 and TRBJ2-6, is GAGVSQTPSNKVTEKGKYVELRCDPISGHTALYWYRQSLGQGPEFLIYFQGTGAADDSGLPNDRFFAVRPEGSVSTLKIQRTERGDSAVYLCASSSLAGGGGANVLTFGAGSRLTVL.

This clone was counted once. The genes are TRBV28 and TRBJ2-7; 7 positions match TRBD1. The CDR3 length is 14 residues. V dropped 5 bases and J dropped 3; count of bases not matched to a gene: 7. Germline CDR1 MDHEN, CDR2 SYDVKM. The CDR3 is CASSTQGTHYEQYF. The CDR3 nucleotides read TGTGCCAGCAGTACACAGGGGACCCACTACGAGCAGTACTTC. Looking up the rest from reference TRBV28 and TRBJ2-7 gives the full variable domain: DVKVTQSSRYLVKRTGEKVFLECVQDMDHENMFWYRQDPGLGLRLIYFSYDVKMKEKGDIPEGYSVSREKKERFSLILESASTNQTSMYLCASSTQGTHYEQYFGPGTRLTVT.

The chain combines TRBV15 with TRBJ1-5; D gene ambiguous. The V gene lost 5 bases and the J gene lost 5 bases, with 7 bases spanning the gap. CDR3 length equals 12 residues. Germline V gives CDR1 LNHNV, CDR2 YYDKDF (reference sequence). The CDR3 DNA reads TGTGCCACCAGCGCTGAGCATCAGCCCCAGCATTTT. This gives the protein CATSAEHQPQHF.

CDR3 sequence reads: CASRRQGAGEKLFF. The CDR3 DNA is TGTGCCAGCAGGAGACAGGGGGCGGGTGAAAAACTGTTTTTT. This rearrangement joins TRBV2 to TRBJ1-4, with 10 positions matching TRBD1. V shed 6 bases and J 7 bases; nucleotides not matched to a gene: 5. This CDR3 region has 14 residues. The germline V gene has CDR1 SNHLY and CDR2 FYNNEI. The full variable domain, with the rest looked up from reference TRBV2 and TRBJ1-4, is EPEVTQTPSHQVTQMGQEVILRCVPISNHLYFYWYRQILGQKVEFLVSFYNNEISEKSEIFDDQFSVERPDGSNFTLKIRSTKLEDSAMYFCASRRQGAGEKLFFGSGTQLSVL.

V gene TRBV28 combines with J gene TRBJ2-7; 9 bases fit TRBD1. The ends lost 7 bases at V and 5 bases at J; junction bases unmatched: 12. The CDR3 has 15 residues. Germline V gene lookup returns CDR1 MDHEN and CDR2 SYDVKM. The CDR3 reads CASNLRGQGSHEQYF. The CDR3 region has the DNA TGTGCCAGCAACCTCAGGGGACAGGGCAGTCACGAGCAGTACTTC.

The chain employs TRBV9 and TRBJ2-1; 10 bases are a match to TRBD2. CDR1 and CDR2 from the germline V gene are SGDLS and YYNGEE. Trimming took 0 bases from V and 0 from J; bases not matched to a gene: 3. This CDR3 has 17 amino acids. CDR3 sequence: CASSVVAGGSSYNEQFF. CDR3 sequence (DNA): TGTGCCAGCAGCGTAGTAGCGGGGGGCAGCTCCTACAATGAGCAGTTCTTC.

The chain uses TRBV3-1 (or the pseudogene TRBV3-2) and TRBJ2-1; D not certain. Trimming removed 1 base from V and 7 bases from J, with 11 bases in between. Per germline, CDR1 LGHDT and CDR2 YNNKEL (reference sequence). The CDR3 contains 14 residues. The CDR3: CASSQVARFNEQFF. Here the CDR3 DNA reads TGTGCCAGCAGCCAAGTTGCTAGATTTAATGAGCAGTTCTTC.